These T cell receptor beta chains were read from a single sample in a study of cytomegalovirus exposure and HLA in healthy donors. Clones were read by immunoSEQ multiplex PCR, and TCRdb kept only the in-frame ones, dropping some. The sample carries under 200,000 clones, more than 80% recorded once. The sample taken for sequencing was PBMCs. The receptors were sampled from a woman aged 45-65 years in good health and CMV-seronegative. Each CDR3 is given with its conserved first and last residue. D genes are given only for firm matches. A row's size may be missing; if present it is once, few, many or a size class.

j_call	d_call	v_call	clone_size	cdr3_nt	cdr3_aa
TRBJ1-2	TRBD1	TRBV29-1	once	TGCAGCGTTGAGGCCGGACAGGGTCTTGGCTACACCTTC	CSVEAGQGLGYTF
TRBJ2-5	TRBD1	TRBV2	once	TGTGCCAGCAGCTTGGACAGGGGGGAGACCCAGTACTTC	CASSLDRGETQYF
TRBJ1-2	TRBD1	TRBV7-2	.	TGTGCCAGCAGCGTGGACAGGGGTTATGGCTACACCTTC	CASSVDRGYGYTF
TRBJ2-3	TRBD1	TRBV12-5	.	TGTGCTAGTGACAGGACAGGGGGCGCAAGCACAGATACGCAGTATTTT	CASDRTGGASTDTQYF
TRBJ1-1	TRBD1	TRBV19	.	TGTGCCAGTAGTATTCTGGGACAGTTGAACACTGAAGCTTTCTTT	CASSILGQLNTEAFF
TRBJ2-5	.	TRBV9	.	TGTGCCAGCAGCCACAGCGTAAGTACAGGGACAAGAGAGCAGTACTTC	CASSHSVSTGTREQYF
TRBJ2-1	.	TRBV18	.	TGTGCCAGCTCGATTCAGGCCTACAATGAGCAGTTCTTC	CASSIQAYNEQFF
TRBJ2-7	TRBD2	TRBV25-1	.	TGTGCCGGTAAGGGCGGGAGGCCCTCCTACGAGCAGTACTTC	CAGKGGRPSYEQYF
TRBJ2-2	.	TRBV4-2	.	TGTGCCAGCAGCACTAGGCCACTTGGGGACACCGGGGAGCTGTTTTTT	CASSTRPLGDTGELFF
TRBJ2-5	.	TRBV5-6	.	TGTGCCAGCAGCTTGACTAGGTTTGAGACCCAGTACTTC	CASSLTRFETQYF
TRBJ2-2	.	TRBV4-3	.	TGCGCCAGCAGCCCTAGCACCGGGGAGCTGTTTTTT	CASSPSTGELFF
TRBJ1-3	.	TRBV7-6	.	TGTGCCAGCAGCCCCTTTATACAGGCGCAGGACACCATATATTTT	CASSPFIQAQDTIYF
TRBJ2-7	.	TRBV5-4	once	TGTGCCAGCAGCTTGGCAAGGGGTTCGACCTACGAGCAGTACTTC	CASSLARGSTYEQYF
TRBJ2-2	TRBD2	TRBV7-2	.	TGTGCCAGCAGAAGCGGGAGGGCCGGCACCGGGGAGCTGTTTTTT	CASRSGRAGTGELFF
TRBJ1-6	TRBD1	TRBV6-5	few	TGTGCCAGCAGTTACGGCCGACAGGGAGGTTCACCCCTCCACTTT	CASSYGRQGGSPLHF
TRBJ2-2	.	TRBV25-1	.	TGTGTCAGCAGTGGAGACACTTACACCGGGGAGCTGTTTTTT	CVSSGDTYTGELFF
TRBJ1-1	.	TRBV29-1	.	TGCAGCGTTACTTCCCAGGGGGAAGCTTTCTTT	CSVTSQGEAFF
TRBJ2-7	TRBD2	TRBV2	.	TGTGCCAGCACTTTAGCGGGTACCCCTGGCGAGCAGTACTTC	CASTLAGTPGEQYF
TRBJ1-2	.	TRBV6-6	.	TGTGCCAGCAAGAGAGGGAGTAGACGAGGCTACACCTTC	CASKRGSRRGYTF
TRBJ2-3	.	TRBV14	.	TGTGCCAGCAGCCAAGAAAGGGGCTCGGATACGCAGTATTTT	CASSQERGSDTQYF
TRBJ2-1	TRBD2	TRBV29-1	.	TGCAGCGTTCGGACTAGCGGGAACTACAATGAGCAGTTCTTC	CSVRTSGNYNEQFF
TRBJ1-5	TRBD1	TRBV28	.	TGTGCCAGCAGCCAGCTTACAGGGGGCGGCAATCAGCCCCAGCATTTT	CASSQLTGGGNQPQHF
TRBJ1-2	TRBD1	TRBV19	.	TGTGCCGCGAGGGGGGACAGGGGAAAGAACTATGGCTACACCTTC	CAARGDRGKNYGYTF
TRBJ2-1	TRBD2	TRBV19	few	TGTGCCAGTAGGCGGGGTTCGGGAGGGTACAATGAGCAGTTCTTC	CASRRGSGGYNEQFF
TRBJ1-1	.	TRBV18	.	TGTGCCAGCAGTGTCACAGAGAACACTGAAGCTTTCTTT	CASSVTENTEAFF
TRBJ2-5	TRBD2	TRBV5-1	.	TGCGCCAGCAGCTTGCCTAGCGGGGGCCGAAAAGAGACCCAGTACTTC	CASSLPSGGRKETQYF